The rows below give T cell receptor beta chains drawn from one sample of a study of regulatory T cells in long-lasting Graves disease. TCRdb itself ran the multiplex PCR reads through MiXCR, one entry per CDR3 protein. Among about 470,000 distinct CDR3 sequences listed, around 15% were seen once. These data were also reused for a study on T cells in Graves' hyperthyroidism and ophthalmopathy.

The input for sequencing was peripheral blood mononuclear cells (PBMCs), taken at new diagnosis, from a patient treated with antithyroid drugs. The receptor set was obtained from a man in his forties with Graves disease. CDR3s include the opening cysteine and the closing phenylalanine or tryptophan. D genes are given only for firm matches. Not all rows give a size; the values are once, few, many and, for expanded clones, a class.

D	V	length	J	size	CDR3	DNA
TRBD1	TRBV19	15	TRBJ1-1	few	CASRTGTGGIGEAFF	TGTGCCAGTAGAACCGGGACAGGGGGCATCGGTGAAGCTTTCTTT
NA	TRBV27	14	TRBJ1-5	many	CASRAGPPNQPQHF	TGTGCCAGCAGAGCGGGGCCGCCAAATCAGCCCCAGCATTTT
TRBD1	TRBV27	16	TRBJ1-1	many	CASSPRTGGRNTEAFF	TGTGCCAGCAGTCCGCGGACAGGGGGTAGGAACACTGAAGCTTTCTTT
NA	TRBV20-1	13	TRBJ2-3	many	CSGGVGGTDTQYF	TGCAGTGGGGGAGTAGGAGGCACAGATACGCAGTATTTT
NA	TRBV6-2/TRBV6-3	14	TRBJ2-7	many	CASSLRRDGYEQYF	TGTGCCAGCAGTTTAAGGCGGGATGGATACGAGCAGTACTTC
TRBD1	TRBV3-1	16	TRBJ1-1	NA	CASSQAGGRHDTEAFF	TGTGCCAGCAGCCAAGCAGGGGGGCGGCATGACACTGAAGCTTTCTTT
TRBD2	TRBV28	17	TRBJ2-1	NA	CASSHLGGAGGPNEQFF	TGTGCCAGCAGTCACCTGGGCGGAGCGGGGGGGCCCAATGAGCAGTTCTTC
NA	TRBV10-3	14	TRBJ2-7	few	CAISKSTRAYEQYF	TGTGCCATCAGTAAGTCCACCCGGGCCTACGAGCAGTACTTC
NA	TRBV3-1	14	TRBJ2-3	many	CASSQYVRRSPQYF	TGTGCCAGCAGCCAATATGTCAGGCGTTCGCCGCAGTATTTT
NA	TRBV28	12	TRBJ1-1	many	CASSSSNTEAFF	TGTGCCAGCAGTTCCTCGAACACTGAAGCTTTCTTT
TRBD1	TRBV28	14	TRBJ2-7	many	CASSPQWTGDEQYF	TGTGCCAGCAGTCCTCAATGGACAGGAGACGAGCAGTACTTC
NA	TRBV6-5	17	TRBJ2-7	many	CASSSRPWAGRLDEQYF	TGTGCCAGCAGTTCCCGGCCGTGGGCCGGACGCCTGGACGAGCAGTACTTC
NA	TRBV28	13	TRBJ1-1	many	CASSPSGAGLAFF	TGTGCCAGCAGTCCATCCGGGGCCGGGTTGGCTTTCTTT
TRBD1	TRBV11-2	15	TRBJ1-6	many	CASSFRGGYNSPLHF	TGTGCCAGCAGCTTCAGGGGGGGGTATAATTCACCCCTCCACTTT
TRBD2	TRBV7-3	15	TRBJ2-1	NA	CANSLGGSSYNEQFF	TGTGCCAACAGCTTGGGCGGGAGCAGCTACAATGAGCAGTTCTTC
TRBD1	TRBV19	15	TRBJ1-5	few	CASSIGPGGNQPQHF	TGTGCCAGTAGTATAGGCCCAGGGGGTAATCAGCCCCAGCATTTT
NA	TRBV20-1	13	TRBJ2-1	many	CSAPKRNPIEQFF	TGCAGTGCTCCAAAACGAAACCCTATTGAGCAGTTCTTC
NA	TRBV3-1	15	TRBJ1-5	many	CASSQTVQINQPQHF	TGTGCCAGCAGCCAAACGGTACAGATCAATCAGCCCCAGCATTTT
NA	TRBV20-1	14	TRBJ2-1	many	CSARFGSGYNEQFF	TGCAGTGCTCGCTTTGGTAGCGGCTACAATGAGCAGTTCTTC
TRBD2	TRBV7-9	14	TRBJ2-7	few	CASSFGGGFREQYF	TGTGCCAGCAGCTTCGGCGGGGGGTTTCGCGAGCAGTACTTC
NA	TRBV29-1	12	TRBJ1-4	NA	CSVPGAAGKLFF	TGCAGCGTCCCCGGGGCCGCTGGAAAACTGTTTTTT
TRBD2	TRBV2	16	TRBJ2-7	many	CASMGTSGRVTYEQYF	TGTGCCAGCATGGGGACTAGCGGGAGAGTTACCTACGAGCAGTACTTC
NA	TRBV7-8	14	TRBJ1-1	many	CASSFREMNTEAFF	TGTGCCAGCAGCTTCAGAGAAATGAACACTGAAGCTTTCTTT
NA	TRBV30	11	TRBJ2-1	many	CAWSWGFEQFF	TGTGCCTGGAGTTGGGGGTTTGAGCAGTTCTTC
NA	TRBV25-1	17	TRBJ2-6	few	CASSPGRIHSGANVLTF	TGTGCCAGCAGCCCGGGACGTATCCACTCTGGGGCCAACGTCCTGACTTTC
TRBD2	TRBV10-3	17	TRBJ2-1	NA	CAIRPTSGREGRHEQFF	TGTGCCATCAGACCGACTAGCGGGAGGGAAGGGCGGCATGAGCAGTTCTTC
NA	TRBV28	15	TRBJ1-6	NA	CASRTQGSYNSPLHF	TGTGCCAGCAGGACGCAGGGCTCCTATAATTCACCCCTCCACTTT
NA	TRBV7-3	17	TRBJ2-1	many	CASSLRSGVSSYNEQFF	TGTGCCAGCAGCTTAAGGTCGGGGGTGAGCTCCTACAATGAGCAGTTCTTC